Listed below are T cell receptor beta chains from one sample, sequenced in a study of blood T cell repertoires in COVID-19. Sequencing was performed with immunoSEQ multiplex PCR; in TCRdb, only in-frame clones are kept and a portion is missing. The data hold under 200,000 clones, with over 75% observed a single time. Sequenced material: peripheral blood. These receptors were collected from a man in his forties or fifties with active or convalescent COVID-19. Each CDR3 is given with its conserved first and last residue. Each record gives: clone size, J gene, V gene, D gene, CDR3 length, CDR3 protein, CDR3 DNA. D genes are given only for firm matches. Part of the rows lack a size; the others show once, few, many or a class for expanded clones.

-,TRBJ1-5,TRBV5-1,TRBD1,15,CASSAGTGGNQPQHF,TGCGCCAGCAGCGCCGGGACAGGGGGCAACCAGCCCCAGCATTTT
few,TRBJ1-3,TRBV28,TRBD1,19,CASSLLQRGQGPSGNTIYF,TGTGCCAGCAGTTTATTGCAACGAGGACAGGGTCCTTCTGGAAACACCATATATTTT
once,TRBJ1-1,TRBV3-1/TRBV3-2,-,14,CASSQGTPNTEAFF,TGTGCCAGCAGCCAAGGGACACCCAACACTGAAGCTTTCTTT
-,TRBJ1-1,TRBV6-5,-,14,CASSLQGVSTEAFF,TGTGCCAGCAGTTTACAGGGTGTTAGCACTGAAGCTTTCTTT
-,TRBJ1-2,TRBV6-4,-,13,CASRMDTNYGYTF,TGTGCCAGCAGGATGGACACAAACTATGGCTACACCTTC
-,TRBJ1-1,TRBV5-1,-,14,CASSSGDRTTEAFF,TGCGCCAGCAGCTCCGGCGACAGGACAACAGAAGCTTTCTTT
-,TRBJ1-1,TRBV9,-,13,CASRGTLNTEAFF,TGTGCCAGCAGGGGGACACTGAACACTGAAGCTTTCTTT
once,TRBJ2-3,TRBV15,TRBD2,17,CATSRVRTSGGADTQYF,TGTGCCACCAGCAGAGTCCGGACTAGCGGGGGGGCAGATACGCAGTATTTT
-,TRBJ2-7,TRBV28,TRBD2,14,CASSFSGGRYEQYF,TGTGCCAGCAGTTTTAGCGGGGGGAGATACGAGCAGTACTTC
few,TRBJ1-1,TRBV10-2,-,12,CASSGGGTEAFF,TGCGCCAGCAGTGGAGGGGGAACTGAAGCTTTCTTT
-,TRBJ2-2,TRBV7-3,-,13,CASSPTGPGELFF,TGTGCCAGCAGTCCTACAGGGCCCGGGGAGCTGTTTTTT
-,TRBJ1-2,TRBV15,TRBD1,14,CATSRDRLDYGYTF,TGTGCCACCTCCCGGGACAGGCTTGATTATGGCTACACCTTC
-,TRBJ2-1,TRBV5-6,-,16,CASSPFGGQSGNEQFF,TGTGCCAGCAGCCCCTTCGGGGGACAGTCCGGCAATGAGCAGTTCTTC
-,TRBJ2-7,TRBV27,-,10,CASSSYEQYF,TGTGCCAGCAGTTCGTACGAGCAGTACTTC
-,TRBJ1-4,TRBV5-8,TRBD1,17,CASSPGQAMRTNEKLFF,TGTGCCAGCAGCCCTGGACAGGCAATGCGAACTAATGAAAAACTGTTTTTT
-,TRBJ1-1,TRBV7-2,-,13,CASSLRRNTEAFF,TGTGCCAGCAGCTTACGGAGGAACACTGAAGCTTTCTTT
-,TRBJ1-2,TRBV5-1,TRBD1,14,CASSLEGQGSRYTF,TGCGCCAGCAGCTTGGAAGGACAGGGAAGTCGCTACACCTTC
-,TRBJ1-2,TRBV9,-,14,CASNPRAGDYGYTF,TGTGCCAGCAACCCCCGGGCGGGCGACTATGGCTACACCTTC
-,TRBJ1-6,TRBV6-1,-,15,CASSEVGGDNSPLHF,TGTGCCAGCAGTGAAGTCGGGGGGGACAATTCACCCCTCCACTTT
once,TRBJ1-2,TRBV6-5,-,13,CASTWQQGYGYTF,TGTGCCAGCACCTGGCAACAGGGATATGGCTACACCTTC
-,TRBJ1-4,TRBV3-1/TRBV3-2,-,16,CASSRTPGWEGEKLFF,TGTGCCAGCAGCCGAACTCCAGGGTGGGAGGGAGAAAAACTGTTTTTT
once,TRBJ1-2,TRBV18,TRBD1,17,CASSPTGYLLANYGYTF,TGTGCCAGCTCCCCGACAGGGTACCTCCTAGCTAACTATGGCTACACCTTC
-,TRBJ1-2,TRBV19,TRBD1,14,CASSFGTGIGGYTF,TGTGCCAGTAGTTTCGGGACAGGCATTGGTGGCTACACCTTC
-,TRBJ1-6,TRBV19,-,14,CASSRTEPNSPLHF,TGTGCCAGTAGTCGGACAGAGCCGAATTCACCCCTCCACTTT
-,TRBJ1-6,TRBV3-1/TRBV3-2,TRBD1,15,CASSPHGQGNSPLHF,TGTGCCAGCAGCCCTCACGGACAGGGTAATTCACCCCTCCACTTT
few,TRBJ1-1,TRBV5-4,-,13,CASSLGGTGEAFF,TGTGCCAGCAGCTTGGGAGGAACGGGGGAAGCTTTCTTT
once,TRBJ2-3,TRBV11-3,TRBD2,15,CASSSGTSGGDTQYF,TGTGCCAGCAGCTCGGGGACTAGCGGGGGAGATACGCAGTATTTT
once,TRBJ2-1,TRBV7-3,-,13,CASSFLRSSEQFF,TGTGCCAGCAGCTTCCTGCGGAGTAGTGAGCAGTTCTTC
-,TRBJ2-1,TRBV28,-,14,CASSRTLPAGEQFF,TGTGCCAGCAGCCGAACACTCCCAGCGGGCGAGCAGTTCTTC
-,TRBJ1-5,TRBV5-3,-,18,CARSPRTGLQRSNQPQHF,TGTGCCAGAAGCCCCCGGACGGGGTTACAGCGTAGCAATCAGCCCCAGCATTTT
-,TRBJ2-6,TRBV12-2,-,19,CASRSVIAGGFSGANVLTF,TGTGCAAGTCGCTCAGTTATAGCGGGGGGCTTCTCTGGGGCCAACGTCCTGACTTTC
-,TRBJ2-2,TRBV7-2,-,14,CASSPNPITGELFF,TGTGCCAGCAGCCCTAACCCCATAACCGGGGAGCTGTTTTTT
-,TRBJ1-2,TRBV29-1,TRBD1,16,CSVEETGTGVGYGYTF,TGCAGCGTTGAAGAGACCGGGACAGGGGTCGGCTATGGCTACACCTTC
-,TRBJ1-2,TRBV7-2,-,16,CASSLNPRTAGYGYTF,TGTGCCAGCAGCCTGAACCCTAGGACGGCAGGGTATGGCTACACCTTC
-,TRBJ2-7,TRBV3-1/TRBV3-2,TRBD1,18,CASSQVPGQGAKLYEQYF,TGTGCCAGCAGCCAAGTCCCGGGACAGGGGGCTAAGCTCTACGAGCAGTACTTC
-,TRBJ2-7,TRBV6-5,-,15,CASSYSSTSFYEQYF,TGTGCCAGCAGTTACTCGAGTACGAGCTTCTACGAGCAGTACTTC
-,TRBJ1-5,TRBV6-7,TRBD1,15,CASSPTYRGNQPQHF,TGTGCCAGCAGTCCCACTTACAGGGGAAATCAGCCCCAGCATTTT
-,TRBJ1-1,TRBV30,TRBD1,18,CAWSPYFMDRGQNTEAFF,TGTGCCTGGAGTCCCTACTTTATGGACAGGGGGCAAAACACTGAAGCTTTCTTT
-,TRBJ2-2,TRBV4-3,TRBD2,19,CASSQDHSAGGHRTGELFF,TGCGCCAGCAGCCAAGATCATTCAGCGGGGGGGCACCGGACCGGGGAGCTGTTTTTT
-,TRBJ2-5,TRBV28,-,13,CASSSSGEETQYF,TGTGCCAGCAGTTCCAGCGGAGAAGAGACCCAGTACTTC
-,TRBJ1-1,TRBV5-5,-,14,CASSLRGLGTEAFF,TGTGCCAGCAGCTTGAGGGGGTTGGGCACTGAAGCTTTCTTT
-,TRBJ2-5,TRBV27,TRBD2,16,CASSPLLAGGLETQYF,TGTGCCAGCAGTCCCCTACTAGCGGGGGGCTTGGAGACCCAGTACTTC
once,TRBJ2-5,TRBV6-5,TRBD2,15,CASSPGGGIGETQYF,TGTGCCAGCAGTCCCGGGGGGGGTATCGGGGAGACCCAGTACTTC
-,TRBJ2-3,TRBV5-4,TRBD2,16,CASSLGAGGEGDTQYF,TGTGCCAGCAGCTTGGGAGCGGGGGGGGAGGGAGATACGCAGTATTTT
-,TRBJ1-1,TRBV12-5,-,16,CASGLVLGEVNTEAFF,TGTGCTAGTGGTTTGGTACTAGGGGAGGTGAACACTGAAGCTTTCTTT
-,TRBJ1-2,TRBV5-1,TRBD1,15,CASSLVTGENYGYTF,TGCGCCAGCAGCTTGGTTACAGGGGAAAACTATGGCTACACCTTC
-,TRBJ2-7,TRBV5-6,-,16,CASSFAGQYPSYEQYF,TGTGCCAGCAGCTTCGCTGGACAGTATCCCTCCTACGAGCAGTACTTC
-,TRBJ2-6,TRBV30,TRBD1,19,CAWTHPWVRGRAGANVLTF,TGTGCCTGGACACACCCATGGGTCAGGGGGCGGGCTGGGGCCAACGTCCTGACTTTC
-,TRBJ1-2,TRBV5-1,-,15,CASSLWARVHYGYTF,TGCGCCAGCAGCTTGTGGGCCAGGGTCCACTATGGCTACACCTTC
-,TRBJ1-6,TRBV19,-,13,CATLQGQNSPLHF,TGTGCCACTCTACAGGGTCAAAATTCACCCCTCCACTTT
-,TRBJ1-2,TRBV19,TRBD1,14,CASSPDRVNYGYTF,TGTGCCAGTAGTCCGGACAGGGTTAACTATGGCTACACCTTC
-,TRBJ2-5,TRBV5-1,-,14,CASSPIGQQETQYF,TGCGCCAGCTCCCCCATAGGACAGCAAGAGACCCAGTACTTC
-,TRBJ1-1,TRBV6-4,-,13,CASSFFAGTEAFF,TGTGCCAGCAGTTTTTTTGCGGGAACTGAAGCTTTCTTT
-,TRBJ1-5,TRBV4-3,-,16,CASSQDMGPTNQPQHF,TGCGCCAGCAGCCAAGATATGGGGCCTACGAATCAGCCCCAGCATTTT
-,TRBJ1-5,TRBV6-2/TRBV6-3,-,16,CASSLGGGYSNQPQHF,TGTGCCAGCAGTCTGGGCGGGGGGTATAGCAATCAGCCCCAGCATTTT